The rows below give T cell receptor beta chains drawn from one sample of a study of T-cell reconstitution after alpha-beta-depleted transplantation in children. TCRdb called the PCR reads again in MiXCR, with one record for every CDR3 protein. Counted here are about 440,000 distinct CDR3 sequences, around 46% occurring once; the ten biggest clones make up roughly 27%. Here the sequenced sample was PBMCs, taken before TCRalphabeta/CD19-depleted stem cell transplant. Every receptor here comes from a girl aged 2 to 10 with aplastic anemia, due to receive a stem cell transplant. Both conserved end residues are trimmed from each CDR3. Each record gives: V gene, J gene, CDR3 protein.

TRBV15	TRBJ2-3	ATSIGVGVTDTQY
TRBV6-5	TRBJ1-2	ASSYSVNYGYT
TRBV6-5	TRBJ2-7	ASSRNPGEQY
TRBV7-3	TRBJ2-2	ASSLKAGGYGELF
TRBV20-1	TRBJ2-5	SARGSRGETQY
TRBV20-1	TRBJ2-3	SANTKVGVDTQY
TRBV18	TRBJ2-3	ASSPLSPEGTDTQY
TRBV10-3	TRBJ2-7	AISDYRLALPYEQY
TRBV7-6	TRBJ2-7	ASRNRGSYEQY
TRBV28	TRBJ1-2	ASSSRQGYGGYT
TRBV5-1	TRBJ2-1	ASSLVGLAGFGNEQF
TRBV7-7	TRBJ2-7	ASSAAPFGCSEY
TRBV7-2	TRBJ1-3	ASSLAPGTSGNTIY
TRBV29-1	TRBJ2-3	SVGPSTDTQY
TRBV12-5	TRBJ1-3	ASGLGLGGASGNTIY
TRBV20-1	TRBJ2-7	SAPAGGLEEQY
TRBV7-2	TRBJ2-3	ASSLGGSGPDTQY
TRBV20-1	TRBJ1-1	SASGPTPPISGAF
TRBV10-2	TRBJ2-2	ASSELQGGTGELF
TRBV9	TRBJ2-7	ASSVTGAGEQY
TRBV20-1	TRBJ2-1	SARDSGLVTLSSYNEQF
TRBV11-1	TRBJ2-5	ASSPGGTSGVMYQETQY
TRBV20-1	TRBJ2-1	SARVRPGFGYNEQF
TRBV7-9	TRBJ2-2	ASSPGTGELF
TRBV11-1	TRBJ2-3	ASSLGSRNRIAGGPEDTQY
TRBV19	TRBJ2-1	ASSPGSWEQF
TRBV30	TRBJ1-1	AWSVGGIGTEAF
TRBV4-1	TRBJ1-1	ASSQVGGPNTEAF
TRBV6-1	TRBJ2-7	ASTLLAGGPGYEQY
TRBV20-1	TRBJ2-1	SASPSGRALHSEQF
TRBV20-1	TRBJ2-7	SARLAGDYYEQY